This T cell receptor (beta chain) was observed in a study of siplizumab effects on memory and regulatory T cells. Profiled with immunoSEQ multiplex PCR; TCRdb holds only in-frame clones, not every one. This table holds more than 90,000 clones, approximately 91% found once. V shed 6 bases and J 7 bases; nucleotides not matched to a gene: 6. The CDR3 consists of 13 residues. CDR1 and CDR2 (germline): MGHDK, SYGVNS. Study results and limitations: Memory cells that were CD4+ and unstimulated gave rise to alloreactive sequences, which siplizumab significantly reduced. Treg origin accounted for an average of around 69% of mappable alloreactive CD4+ clones with siplizumab and about 27% in controls.

Comment on this clone: Its matching antigen is unknown.

Sequencing was carried out using non-Treg CD4+ T cells sorted from blood. This clonotype was obtained from a human donor in good health. The V call is TRBV25-1, the J call TRBJ2-1, with TRBD2 identical over 7 bases. DNA of the CDR3: TGTGCCAGCAGCCTATGGCGGGGGAATGAGCAGTTCTTC. Protein product: CASSLWRGNEQFF.